The 10 T cell receptor beta chains presented below share a single source sample, sequenced in a study of CD8+ T cells in alopecia areata (dated 2018 in TCRdb). The method behind the library was the immunoSEQ multiplex PCR assay. RNA was extracted from all samples and reverse transcribed into cDNA as template for TCR sequencing. Imported from immuneACCESS, the table was reduced by TCRdb to in-frame sequences with V and J called. These copies leave out some clones; in studies compared against another copy, an unresolved V gene accounts for under half, and the cause of the remainder is not known. The sample table records over 60,000 clones; more than 45% of these occur just once. The ten most abundant clones make up roughly 22% of the sample. Interpreted using the paper, the treatment or condition label stands for: oral pan-JAK inhibitor, 5-10 mg twice daily. This specimen was CD8+ T cells sorted from blood, taken at approximately week 37, from a patient treated with tofacitinib. The receptor source for this set is a human donor with alopecia areata.

This clone was picked up one time. This chain uses TRBV4-3 with TRBJ2-1, with 14 bases aligning to TRBD2. This CDR3 comprises 15 residues. Germline V lookup: CDR1 LGHNA, CDR2 YSLEER. Unmatched junction bases numbered 3, after V lost 3 bases and J lost 8 bases. CDR3: CASSQGLAGVYEQFF. The DNA of the CDR3 is TGCGCCAGCAGCCAGGGACTAGCGGGAGTCTATGAGCAGTTCTTC.

CDR3 bases: TGTGCCAGCAGCATAACTGAGCGCACGAATGAGCAGTTCTTC. It encodes CASSITERTNEQFF. The chain links TRBV7-9 to TRBJ2-1, with D hard to call. The CDR3 consists of 14 residues. Germline V gene lookup returns CDR1 SEHNR and CDR2 FQNEAQ (reference sequence). V lost 5 bases and J lost 7, with 15 bases in between.

The chain links TRBV6-5 to TRBJ2-3, with TRBD2 matching over 7 bases. This CDR3 spans 12 amino acids. V lost 5 bases, J lost 6 bases, and 2 bases stayed unmatched. CDR1 and CDR2 (germline): MNHEY, SVGAGI. The DNA for the CDR3 is TGTGCCAGCAGTAACGGGGGGGATACGCAGTATTTT. Amino acid sequence: CASSNGGDTQYF.

The chain has TRBV29-1 and TRBJ1-1; D call uncertain. The V end lost 1 base, the J end lost 8 bases, and 5 bases lay between the germline ends. From germline, CDR1 is SQVTM and CDR2 ANQGSEA. The CDR3 is 10 amino acids. This chain's CDR3 is CSVEVLEAFF. The CDR3 coding sequence is TGCAGCGTTGAAGTCTTAGAAGCTTTCTTT.

The chain joins TRBV30 to TRBJ2-7; 7 nucleotides match TRBD1. From germline, CDR1 is GTSNPN and CDR2 SVGIG (reference sequence). V lost 2 bases, J lost 3 bases, and 10 bases stayed unmatched. The CDR3 is made up of 15 amino acids. CDR3 DNA sequence: TGTGCCTGGAGTCCGAATTGGACAGGAAGCTACGAGCAGTACTTC. Translated: CAWSPNWTGSYEQYF.

The table lists this clone with a few counts. This sequence joins TRBV30 and TRBJ2-3, with TRBD2 matching 7 bases. V shed 4 bases and J 3 bases; nucleotides not matched to a gene: 10. The CDR3 has 15 amino acids. Germline CDR1 and CDR2: GTSNPN and SVGIG (reference sequence). The CDR3 reads CAWNRRGRETDTQYF. CDR3 nucleotides: TGTGCCTGGAACCGGCGCGGGAGAGAAACAGATACGCAGTATTTT.

The chain carries TRBV7-7 and TRBJ2-7; no reliable D call. Deletions cut 6 bases from V and 5 bases from J, with 14 bases between. Germline V CDR1 and CDR2: SSHAT, FNYEAQ (reference sequence). The CDR3 is 13 residues long. Written as DNA, the CDR3 is TGTGCCAGCAGTCCCGGGCCTGGGGACGAGCAGTACTTC. As protein: CASSPGPGDEQYF. Full variable domain (outside the CDR3, taken from reference TRBV7-7 and TRBJ2-7): GAGVSQSPRYKVTKRGQDVTLRCDPISSHATLYWYQQALGQGPEFLTYFNYEAQPDKSGLPSDRFSAERPEGSISTLTIQRTEQRDSAMYRCASSPGPGDEQYFGPGTRLTVT.

This clone was recorded a few times. The rearrangement uses TRBV25-1 and TRBJ2-3, with D possibly being TRBD1 (5 bases). Between the trimmed V and J ends, which lost 2 bases and 6 bases, there was a span of 12 bases. From germline, CDR1 is MGHDK and CDR2 SYGVNS. The CDR3 spans 14 residues. For the CDR3, the DNA is TGTGCCAGCAGTGAACGGCAGGGCTTGGATACGCAGTATTTT. This encodes CASSERQGLDTQYF.

This chain links TRBV4-1 with TRBJ2-7, with a weak D call TRBD2 (6 bases). With 5 bases removed from V and 3 bases from J, the gap between germline ends came to 17 bases. CDR3 length equals 15 residues. Per germline, CDR1 MGHRA and CDR2 YSYEKL. CDR3 sequence (DNA): TGCGCCAGCAGCTGGGAGGCGGGGATGAACTACGAGCAGTACTTC. Amino acids: CASSWEAGMNYEQYF.

This CDR3 reads CASSPRDSPYSETQYF. CDR3 DNA sequence: TGTGCCAGCAGCCCTCGAGACTCCCCCTATTCGGAGACCCAGTACTTC. This chain connects TRBV7-9 to TRBJ2-5; D ambiguous. The CDR3 has 16 residues. CDR1 is SEHNR and CDR2 is FQNEAQ in the germline V gene (reference sequence). V was cut by 5 bases and J by 5 bases, with 21 bases left in between. Using reference TRBV7-9 and TRBJ2-5 for the parts outside the CDR3, the full variable domain is DTGVSQNPRHKITKRGQNVTFRCDPISEHNRLYWYRQTLGQGPEFLTYFQNEAQLEKSRLLSDRFSAERPKGSFSTLEIQRTEQGDSAMYLCASSPRDSPYSETQYFGPGTRLLVL.